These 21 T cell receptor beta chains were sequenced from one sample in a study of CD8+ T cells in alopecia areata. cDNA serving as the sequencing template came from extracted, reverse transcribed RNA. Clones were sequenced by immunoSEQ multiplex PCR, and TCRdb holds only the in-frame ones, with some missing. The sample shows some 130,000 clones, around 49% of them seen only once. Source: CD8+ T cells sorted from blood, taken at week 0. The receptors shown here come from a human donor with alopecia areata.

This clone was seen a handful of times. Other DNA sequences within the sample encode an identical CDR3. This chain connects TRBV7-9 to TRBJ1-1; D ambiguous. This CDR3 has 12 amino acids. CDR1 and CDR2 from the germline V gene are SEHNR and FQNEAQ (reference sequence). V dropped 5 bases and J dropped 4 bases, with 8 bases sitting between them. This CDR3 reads CASSSGSTEAFF. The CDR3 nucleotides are TGTGCCAGCAGCAGCGGAAGCACTGAAGCTTTCTTT.

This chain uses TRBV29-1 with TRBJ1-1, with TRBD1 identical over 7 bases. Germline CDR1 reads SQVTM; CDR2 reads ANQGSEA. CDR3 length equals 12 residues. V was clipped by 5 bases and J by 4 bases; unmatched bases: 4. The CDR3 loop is CSVTAGGTEAFF. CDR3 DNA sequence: TGCAGCGTTACGGCAGGGGGCACTGAAGCTTTCTTT.

CDR3 DNA sequence: TGCGCCAGCAGCTTGGCCTCGGCAGGGGCCATAGACGAGCAGTACTTC. Its protein product is CASSLASAGAIDEQYF. The chain couples TRBV5-1 to TRBJ2-7; TRBD1 might be the D (6 bases). This CDR3 has 16 residues. CDR1 is SGHRS, CDR2 YFSETQ, per germline. Trimming cost V 0 bases and J 5 bases, with 18 bases left between them.

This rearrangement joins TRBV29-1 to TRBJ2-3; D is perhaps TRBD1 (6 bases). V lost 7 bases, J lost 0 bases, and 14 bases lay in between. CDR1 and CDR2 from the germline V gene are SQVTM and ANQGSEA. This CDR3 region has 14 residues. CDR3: CSARGTTSTDTQYF. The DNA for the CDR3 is TGCAGCGCCCGTGGGACAACCAGCACAGATACGCAGTATTTT.

The CDR3 bases are TGTGCCTGGAGTGGGGACAACAATCAGCCCCAGCATTTT. It encodes CAWSGDNNQPQHF. The chain uses TRBV30 and TRBJ1-5; D possibly corresponds to TRBD1 (6 bases). V shed 1 base and J shed 3 bases, with 7 bases lying between them. CDR1 is GTSNPN, CDR2 SVGIG, per germline (reference sequence). The CDR3 has 13 amino acids.

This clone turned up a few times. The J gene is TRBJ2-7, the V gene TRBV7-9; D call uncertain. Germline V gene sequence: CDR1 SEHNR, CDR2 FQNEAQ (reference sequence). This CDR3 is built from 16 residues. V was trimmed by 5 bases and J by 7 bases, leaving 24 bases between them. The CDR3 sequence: CASSASGSVSRREQYF. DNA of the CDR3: TGTGCCAGCAGCGCCTCAGGCTCCGTATCGAGAAGGGAGCAGTACTTC.

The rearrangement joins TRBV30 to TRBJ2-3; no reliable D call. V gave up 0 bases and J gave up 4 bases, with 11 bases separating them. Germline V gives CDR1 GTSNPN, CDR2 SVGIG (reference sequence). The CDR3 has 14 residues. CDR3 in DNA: TGTGCCTGGAGTGTGGACCAGAGCGCAGATACGCAGTATTTT. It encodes CAWSVDQSADTQYF.

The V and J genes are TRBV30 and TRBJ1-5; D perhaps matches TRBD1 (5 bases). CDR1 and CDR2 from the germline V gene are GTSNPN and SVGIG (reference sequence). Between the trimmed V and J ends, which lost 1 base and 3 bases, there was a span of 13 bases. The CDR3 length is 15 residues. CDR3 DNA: TGTGCCTGGAGTGAGTTGGGGCAGACCAATCAGCCCCAGCATTTT. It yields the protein CAWSELGQTNQPQHF.

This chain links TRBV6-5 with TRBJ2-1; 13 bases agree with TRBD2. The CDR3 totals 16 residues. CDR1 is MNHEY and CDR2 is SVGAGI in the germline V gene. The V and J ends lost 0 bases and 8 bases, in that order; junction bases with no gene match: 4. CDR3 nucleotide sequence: TGTGCCAGCAGTTACTCGACTAGCGGGGGGACCCATGAGCAGTTCTTC. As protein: CASSYSTSGGTHEQFF.

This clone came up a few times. The CDR3 region has the DNA TGTGCCAGCAGCCTTCCGGGACAGGGGACCCAAGAGACCCAGTACTTC. Translating gives CASSLPGQGTQETQYF. This sequence joins TRBV9 and TRBJ2-5, with TRBD1 matching over 10 bases. Germline V CDR1 and CDR2: SGDLS, YYNGEE. This CDR3 region has 16 residues. Germline trimming cut 4 bases from V and 1 base from J; bases unmatched to any gene: 7. Full variable domain (rest looked up from reference TRBV9 and TRBJ2-5): DSGVTQTPKHLITATGQRVTLRCSPRSGDLSVYWYQQSLDQGLQFLIQYYNGEERAKGNILERFSAQQFPDLHSELNLSSLELGDSALYFCASSLPGQGTQETQYFGPGTRLLVL.

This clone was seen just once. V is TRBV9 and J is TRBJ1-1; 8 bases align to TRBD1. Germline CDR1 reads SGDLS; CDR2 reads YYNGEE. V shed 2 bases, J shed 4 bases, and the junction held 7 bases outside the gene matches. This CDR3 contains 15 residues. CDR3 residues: CASSVVGQGVTEAFF. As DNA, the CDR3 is TGTGCCAGCAGCGTTGTTGGACAGGGCGTCACTGAAGCTTTCTTT.

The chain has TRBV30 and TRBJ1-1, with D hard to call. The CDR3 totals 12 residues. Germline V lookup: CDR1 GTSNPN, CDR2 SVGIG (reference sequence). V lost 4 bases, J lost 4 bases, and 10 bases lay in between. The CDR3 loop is CAWMFRGTEAFF. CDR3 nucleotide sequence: TGTGCCTGGATGTTTAGAGGCACTGAAGCTTTCTTT.

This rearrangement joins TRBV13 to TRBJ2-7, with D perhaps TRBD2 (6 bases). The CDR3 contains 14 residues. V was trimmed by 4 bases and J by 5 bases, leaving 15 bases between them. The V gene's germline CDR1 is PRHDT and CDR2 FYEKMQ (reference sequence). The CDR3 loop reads CASSSTGLDDEQYF. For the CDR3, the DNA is TGTGCCAGCAGCTCCACGGGACTCGACGACGAGCAGTACTTC.

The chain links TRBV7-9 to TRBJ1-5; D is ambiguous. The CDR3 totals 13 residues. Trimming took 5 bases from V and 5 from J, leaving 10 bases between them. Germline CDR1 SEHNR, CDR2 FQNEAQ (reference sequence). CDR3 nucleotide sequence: TGTGCCAGCAGCCCATGGCAGGATCAGCCCCAGCATTTT. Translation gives CASSPWQDQPQHF.

DNA for the CDR3: TGCAGCGTTGAAAGCGTCACGGACGAGCAGTACTTC. Translation: CSVESVTDEQYF. J is TRBJ2-7 and V is TRBV29-1; D remains unclear. The CDR3 contains 12 residues. The V gene lost 2 bases and the J gene lost 5 bases, with 10 bases spanning the gap. The germline gives CDR1 SQVTM, CDR2 ANQGSEA.

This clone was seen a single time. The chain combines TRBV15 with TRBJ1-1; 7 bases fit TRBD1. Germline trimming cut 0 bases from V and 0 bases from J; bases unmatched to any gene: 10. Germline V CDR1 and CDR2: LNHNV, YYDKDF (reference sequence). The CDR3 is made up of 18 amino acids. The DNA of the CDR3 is TGTGCCACCAGCAGAGATCTGAAGAGGGGGCCAATGAACACTGAAGCTTTCTTT. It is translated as CATSRDLKRGPMNTEAFF. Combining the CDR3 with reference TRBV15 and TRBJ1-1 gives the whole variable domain DAMVIQNPRYQVTQFGKPVTLSCSQTLNHNVMYWYQQKSSQAPKLLFHYYDKDFNNEADTPDNFQSRRPNTSFCFLDIRSPGLGDTAMYLCATSRDLKRGPMNTEAFFGQGTRLTVV.

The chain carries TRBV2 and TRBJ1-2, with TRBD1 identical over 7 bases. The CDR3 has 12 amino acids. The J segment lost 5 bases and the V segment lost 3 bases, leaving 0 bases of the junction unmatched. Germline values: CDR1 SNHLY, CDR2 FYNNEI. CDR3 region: CASSDRGYGYTF. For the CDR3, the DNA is TGTGCCAGCAGTGACAGGGGGTATGGCTACACCTTC.

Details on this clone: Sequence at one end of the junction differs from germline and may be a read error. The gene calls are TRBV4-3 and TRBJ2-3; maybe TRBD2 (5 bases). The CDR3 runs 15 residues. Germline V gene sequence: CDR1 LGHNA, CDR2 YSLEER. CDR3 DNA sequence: TGCGCCAGCAGCCCGCATGGCGGGTTCACAGATGCGCAGTATTTT. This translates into CASSPHGGFTDAQYF.

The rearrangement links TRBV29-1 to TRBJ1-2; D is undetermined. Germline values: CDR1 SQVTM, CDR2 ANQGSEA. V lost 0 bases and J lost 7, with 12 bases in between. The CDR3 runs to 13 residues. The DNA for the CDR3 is TGCAGCGTTGAAGATCTGGAAGGAGGTGGCTACACCTTC. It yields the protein CSVEDLEGGGYTF.

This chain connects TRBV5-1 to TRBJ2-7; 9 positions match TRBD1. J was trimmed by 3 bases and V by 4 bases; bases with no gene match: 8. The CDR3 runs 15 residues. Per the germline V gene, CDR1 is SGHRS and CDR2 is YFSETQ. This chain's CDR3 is CASSRGRDRDYEQYF. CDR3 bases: TGCGCCAGCAGCAGGGGGAGGGACAGGGACTACGAGCAGTACTTC.

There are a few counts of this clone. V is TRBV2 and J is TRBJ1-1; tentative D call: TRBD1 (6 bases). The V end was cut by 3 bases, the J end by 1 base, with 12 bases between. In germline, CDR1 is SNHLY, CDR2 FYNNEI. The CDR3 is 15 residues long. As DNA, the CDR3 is TGTGCCAGCAGTGAGTGGACAGAAGAGAACACTGAAGCTTTCTTT. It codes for CASSEWTEENTEAFF.